A selection of T cell receptor beta chains follows, all from one sample in a study of blood T cell repertoires in COVID-19. Sequencing used immunoSEQ multiplex PCR; TCRdb keeps in-frame clones, though not all of them. This sample carries roughly 140,000 clones, under 85% of them seen once, and the ten largest clones take almost 6.5%. Specimen: peripheral blood. Receptors were obtained from a human donor in a cohort sampled during active COVID-19. Each CDR3 is given with its conserved first and last residue. The D gene is left open where the match is weak. Only part of the rows carry a size: once, few, many, or a class if the clone is expanded.

TRBV3-1/TRBV3-2	TRBD1	TRBJ1-1	few	CASSADRVNTEAFF	TGTGCCAGCAGCGCTGACAGGGTTAACACTGAAGCTTTCTTT
TRBV28	TRBD1	TRBJ2-7	NA	CASSGTGGTYEQYF	TGTGCCAGCAGCGGGACAGGGGGTACCTACGAGCAGTACTTC
TRBV19	NA	TRBJ2-3	once	CASKTRTRTDTQYF	TGTGCCAGTAAAACGAGGACTCGCACAGATACGCAGTATTTT
TRBV21-1	NA	TRBJ2-3	NA	CASSPGRGPGTGGIPGGTDTQYF	TGTGCCAGCAGCCCTGGGAGAGGGCCCGGGACAGGGGGTATTCCGGGGGGCACAGATACGCAGTATTTT
TRBV9	TRBD2	TRBJ2-7	NA	CASSTGLADEQYF	TGTGCCAGCAGCACAGGACTAGCGGACGAGCAGTACTTC
TRBV5-6	TRBD1	TRBJ1-5	once	CASSSAGTGFYQPQHF	TGTGCCAGCAGCTCCGCCGGGACAGGGTTCTATCAGCCCCAGCATTTT
TRBV11-1	TRBD1	TRBJ1-1	NA	CASSRDRANTEAFF	TGTGCCAGCAGCCGGGACAGGGCGAACACTGAAGCTTTCTTT
TRBV6-4	NA	TRBJ1-1	NA	CASRGQNTEAFF	TGTGCCAGCAGGGGACAAAACACTGAAGCTTTCTTT
TRBV30	TRBD1	TRBJ1-1	NA	CAWSWAGRGTYTEAFF	TGTGCCTGGAGTTGGGCGGGCAGGGGGACTTACACTGAAGCTTTCTTT
TRBV3-1/TRBV3-2	TRBD1	TRBJ2-5	once	CASSLPRTGVTQYF	TGTGCCAGCAGCCTGCCCAGGACAGGGGTTACCCAGTACTTC
TRBV20-1	TRBD1	TRBJ1-3	NA	CSASPGQGTSGNTIYF	TGCAGTGCTAGTCCGGGACAGGGAACCTCTGGAAACACCATATATTTT
TRBV7-5	NA	TRBJ1-3	NA	CARIPRGLLAGNTIYF	TGTGCCAGAATCCCCAGGGGGTTGCTCGCTGGAAACACCATATATTTT
TRBV7-2	NA	TRBJ1-1	NA	CASSSGHRNTEAFF	TGTGCCAGCAGCTCGGGACACCGAAACACTGAAGCTTTCTTT
TRBV3-1/TRBV3-2	NA	TRBJ1-4	NA	CASSQSENEKLFF	TGTGCCAGCAGCCAATCGGAGAATGAAAAACTGTTTTTT
TRBV30	NA	TRBJ1-4	NA	CAWTGNTNEKLFF	TGTGCCTGGACAGGGAACACTAATGAAAAACTGTTTTTT
TRBV24-1	NA	TRBJ1-5	NA	CATSDAGTSSNQPQHF	TGTGCCACCAGTGATGCCGGGACAAGTAGCAATCAGCCCCAGCATTTT
TRBV28	NA	TRBJ1-5	NA	CASSSHSGRVNQPQHF	TGTGCCAGCAGTTCCCACAGCGGGAGGGTCAATCAGCCCCAGCATTTT
TRBV5-4	TRBD2	TRBJ2-3	once	CASSHGGGSPHTDTQYF	TGTGCCAGCAGCCACGGCGGGGGGAGCCCTCACACAGATACGCAGTATTTT
TRBV12-3/TRBV12-4	NA	TRBJ1-1	NA	CASSFTVNTEAFF	TGTGCCAGCAGTTTTACAGTGAACACTGAAGCTTTCTTT